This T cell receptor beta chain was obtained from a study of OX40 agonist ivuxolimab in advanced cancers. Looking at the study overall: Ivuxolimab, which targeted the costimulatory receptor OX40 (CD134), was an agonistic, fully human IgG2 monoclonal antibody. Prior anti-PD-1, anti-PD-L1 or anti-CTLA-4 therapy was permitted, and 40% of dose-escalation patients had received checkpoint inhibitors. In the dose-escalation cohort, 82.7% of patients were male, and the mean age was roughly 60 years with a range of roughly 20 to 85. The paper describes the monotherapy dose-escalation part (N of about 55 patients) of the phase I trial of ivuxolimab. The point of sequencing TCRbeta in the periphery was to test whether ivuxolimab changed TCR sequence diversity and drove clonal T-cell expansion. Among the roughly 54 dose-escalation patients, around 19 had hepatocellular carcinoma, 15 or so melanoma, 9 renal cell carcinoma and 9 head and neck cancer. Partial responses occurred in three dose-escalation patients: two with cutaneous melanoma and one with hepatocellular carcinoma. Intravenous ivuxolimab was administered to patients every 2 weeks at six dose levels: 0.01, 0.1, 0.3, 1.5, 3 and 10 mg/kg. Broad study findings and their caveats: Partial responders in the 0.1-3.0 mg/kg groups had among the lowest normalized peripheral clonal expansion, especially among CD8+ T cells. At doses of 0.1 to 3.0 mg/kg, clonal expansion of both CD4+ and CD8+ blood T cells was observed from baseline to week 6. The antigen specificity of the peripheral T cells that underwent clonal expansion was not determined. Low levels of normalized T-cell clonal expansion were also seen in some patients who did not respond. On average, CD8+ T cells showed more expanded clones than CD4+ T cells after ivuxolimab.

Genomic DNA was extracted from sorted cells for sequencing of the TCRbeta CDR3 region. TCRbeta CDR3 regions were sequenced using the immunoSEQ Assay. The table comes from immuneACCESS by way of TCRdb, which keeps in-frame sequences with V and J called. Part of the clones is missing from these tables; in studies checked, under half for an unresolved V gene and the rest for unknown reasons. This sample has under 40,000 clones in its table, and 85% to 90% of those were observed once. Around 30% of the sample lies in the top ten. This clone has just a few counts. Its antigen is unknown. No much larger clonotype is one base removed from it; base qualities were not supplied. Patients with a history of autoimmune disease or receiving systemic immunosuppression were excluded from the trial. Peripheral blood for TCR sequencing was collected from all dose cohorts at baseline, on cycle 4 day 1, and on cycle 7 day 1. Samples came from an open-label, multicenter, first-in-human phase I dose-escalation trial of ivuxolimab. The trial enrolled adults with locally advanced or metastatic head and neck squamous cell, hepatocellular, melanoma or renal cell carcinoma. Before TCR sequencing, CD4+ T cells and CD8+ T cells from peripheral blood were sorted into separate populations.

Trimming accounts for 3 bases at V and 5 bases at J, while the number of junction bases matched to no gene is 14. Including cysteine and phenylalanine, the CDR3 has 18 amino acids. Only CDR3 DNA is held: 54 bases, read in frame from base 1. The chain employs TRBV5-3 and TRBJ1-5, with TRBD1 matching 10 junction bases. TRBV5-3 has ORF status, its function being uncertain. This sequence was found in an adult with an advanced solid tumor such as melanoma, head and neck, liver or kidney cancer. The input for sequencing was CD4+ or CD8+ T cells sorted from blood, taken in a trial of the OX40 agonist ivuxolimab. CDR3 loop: CARSSSGQGPEWDQPQHF. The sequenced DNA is TGTGCCAGAAGCTCATCGGGACAGGGGCCCGAATGGGATCAGCCCCAGCATTTT.